The T cell receptor (beta chain) described here comes from a study of vaccination and CD4 T cells after COVID-19 (dated by TCRdb to between 2021 and 2024). Concerning the study at large: Convalescent patients had a positive SARS-CoV-2 result on nasal swab PCR, and of these patients, about ten had mild disease and one had severe disease. Post-vaccine blood samples were taken a median of approximately 76 days after the second vaccine dose, with a range of roughly 13 to 250 days. As controls, cultures received a CEFX viral epitope pool (the positive control), an HIV-1 Nef peptide pool (the negative control), or no peptide at all. Post-COVID blood samples were collected from convalescent patients a median of around 100 days after diagnosis, with a range of roughly 35 to 170 days. In approximately ten COVID-19 convalescent patients and 4 infection-naive healthy vaccine recipients, the spike-specific CD4+ TCR repertoire before mRNA vaccination was compared with the repertoire after mRNA vaccination. In the convalescent cohort there were six males and four females, among whom were two Hispanic individuals, seven Caucasians, two Asians and one multiracial person. Participants received two doses of either the Pfizer-BioNTech BNT162b2 vaccine (n=8) or the Moderna mRNA-1273 vaccine (n=2). The cultures were stimulated with overlapping spike peptide pools from SARS-CoV-2 and from the common cold coronaviruses HCoV-NL63, HCoV-OC43 and HCoV-229E. Broader findings and caveats from the paper: The study included relatively few convalescent patients and did not analyze early timepoints after natural infection. In convalescent patients, nearly all vaccine-specific clones (304 of 307) were found to be mono-reactive for SARS-CoV-2 spike rather than cross-reactive with common cold coronaviruses. An increase in the median number of SARS-CoV-2-reactive clonotypes from 20 to 25 after infection to 38 after vaccination was observed, but the change was not found to be significant. Among the post-vaccine SARS-CoV-2-reactive clones in convalescent patients, a median roughly 85% showed up only after vaccination, which suggests vaccine-specific priming.

Reading the germline V gene (reference sequence) gives CDR1 DFQATT and CDR2 SNEGSKA. V is reduced by 3 bases and J by 0 bases, leaving a spacing of 9 bases between them. Taken from cysteine to phenylalanine, the CDR3 has 13 residues. Here the CDR3 DNA is all that survives: 39 bases in frame from base 1. The sample holds one count of this clonotype. Its antigen remains undetermined. One base away there is no much larger clone; base qualities are not given. Weak support is all one read offers. The meaning of the sample's treatment or condition label: approximately nine-day PBMC culture with coronavirus spike peptide pools or control peptides (ViraFEST assay). The ViraFEST assay was used in the study, in which antigen-specific T cells were expanded with peptide pools and expanded clonotypes were subsequently identified by TCR sequencing. The convalescent patients' positive SARS-CoV-2 PCR tests were from March to December 2020, which was before the Alpha, Beta and Delta variants emerged in the United States. Each well held approximately 2 million PBMCs cultured in IMDM containing about 5% human AB serum and approximately 9.8 IU/ml IL-2, with about 9.1 ug/ml peptide pools added. Half of the culture medium was replaced with fresh IL-2-containing medium on days 3 and 7. After approximately 10 days of culture, CD4+ T cells were isolated by negative selection using the EasySep CD4+ T cell isolation kit. PBMCs were separated from whole blood using Ficoll-Paque Plus gradient centrifugation and then either used fresh or cryopreserved at -140C. Culture conditions were generally each tested in triplicate wells.

The library came from PCR. TCR sequencing of DNA from cultured CD4+ T cells used the Oncomine TCR Beta short-read assay at the Johns Hopkins FTIC core. Genomic DNA was extracted from the cultured CD4+ T cells with the QIAamp micro DNA kit. Oncomine TCR Beta libraries made from cultured CD4+ T cells were pooled using unique dual indexes and sequenced on an Illumina iSeq 100. The paper's processing steps were these. Non-productive sequences were removed, and CDR3s that did not start with C, did not end with F or W, or were shorter than 7 amino acids were discarded. The MANAFEST web application identified antigen-specific clonotypes by comparing peptide-stimulated wells against reference wells and other culture wells. An FDR below 0.05, an odds ratio above 5, and a productive frequency above 0.1% in at least two of three replicate wells were required for clones to be considered positive. A clonotype counted as cross-reactive if it showed significant expansion both in the SARS-CoV-2 spike wells and in at least one common cold coronavirus spike condition. Levenshtein distances (stringdist) and unrooted phylogenetic trees (ape) in R version 3.6.1 were used to assess CDR3 homology. TCRdb applied fastp at Q25 and MiXCR to the public reads, then kept only in-frame beta chains. Identical CDR3 proteins give one entry, which carries the most common genes and DNA. The V and J calls come from TCRdb's annotation, not from the publication. For this sample the table gives 20,000 to 25,000 distinct CDR3 sequences, of which over 45% were detected only once. The ten largest clones represent 9% to 10% of the sample.

The source material was CD4+ T cells from blood, cultured in vitro. The chain joins TRBV20-1 to TRBJ2-7; no D gene call is confident. This receptor was identified in a human donor who had recovered from COVID-19. In nucleotides, the sequence is TGCAGTGCTAGCGCCCTAGTCTCCTACGAGCAGTACTTC. Its protein reads: CSASALVSYEQYF.